One T cell receptor (beta chain) is described in this entry. This specimen comes from a study of blood T cell repertoires in COVID-19. Study in general: Spain, Italy and the United States supplied samples that represented acute and convalescent COVID-19.

This CDR3 is 15 amino acids long. CDR1 SEHNR and CDR2 FQNEAQ come from the germline V gene (reference sequence). Losses at the gene ends were 2 bases for V and 3 bases for J; bases not matched to a gene: 6. All enrollees were roughly 18 to 100 years old and from about 25 US areas. In the study's own analysis: Nucleated cell number was recorded as an estimate derived from reference gene primer amplification. Repertoires were generated with immunoSEQ multiplex PCR, while TCRdb's copy carries only in-frame clones and drops some. That table gives V, J and clone size, and the DNA gave D and trimming. The sample lists roughly 400,000 clones; less than 95% were seen once.

The sample was PBMCs or T cells enriched from blood (not recorded which). This receptor was taken from a young man who had recovered from COVID-19. The chain joins TRBV7-9 to TRBJ1-1; 7 bases fit TRBD1. Written as DNA, the CDR3 is TGTGCCAGCAGCTTATTGGTGACAGGGTACACTGAAGCTTTCTTT. Translated, it gives CASSLLVTGYTEAFF.